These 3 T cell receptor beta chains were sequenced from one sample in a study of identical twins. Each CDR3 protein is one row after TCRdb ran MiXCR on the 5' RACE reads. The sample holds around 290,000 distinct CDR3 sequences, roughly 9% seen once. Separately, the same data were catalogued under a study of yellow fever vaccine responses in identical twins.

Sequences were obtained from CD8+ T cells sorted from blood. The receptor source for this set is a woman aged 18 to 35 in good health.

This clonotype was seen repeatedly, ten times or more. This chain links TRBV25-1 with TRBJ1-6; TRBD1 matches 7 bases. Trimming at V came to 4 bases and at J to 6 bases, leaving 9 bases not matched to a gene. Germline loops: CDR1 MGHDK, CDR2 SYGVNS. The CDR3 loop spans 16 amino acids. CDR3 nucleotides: TGTGCCAGCAGTGGTGCCATGACAGGGCCTAATTCACCCCTCCACTTT. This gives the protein CASSGAMTGPNSPLHF.

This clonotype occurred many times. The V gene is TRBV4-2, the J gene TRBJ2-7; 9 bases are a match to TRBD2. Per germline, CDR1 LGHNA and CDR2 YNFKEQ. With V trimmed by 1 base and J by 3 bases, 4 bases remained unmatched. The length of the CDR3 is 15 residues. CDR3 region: CASSQGLAENYEQYF. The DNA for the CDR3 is TGTGCCAGCAGCCAAGGACTAGCGGAGAACTACGAGCAGTACTTC.

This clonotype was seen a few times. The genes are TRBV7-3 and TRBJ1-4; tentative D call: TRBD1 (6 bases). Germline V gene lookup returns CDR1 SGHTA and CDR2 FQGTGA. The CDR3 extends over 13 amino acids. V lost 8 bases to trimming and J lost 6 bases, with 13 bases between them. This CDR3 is CASRGAGDEKLFF. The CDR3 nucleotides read TGTGCCAGCCGGGGGGCAGGTGATGAAAAACTGTTTTTT.